This TCR beta chain was captured by sequencing in a study of T cells in women clearing cervical HPV infection. Background on the study: Only a few women had HLA typing results available.

HPV was found by MY09/MY11 PCR and dot-blot genotyping. Points on this clone: Read sequence stops 3 residues before the CDR3 end, and the germline J gene provides the missing end.

The CDR3 runs to 22 residues. The junction had 22 bases not matched to a gene; V was cut back by 3 bases and J by 1 base. Sequenced by immunoSEQ multiplex PCR; TCRdb stores in-frame clones only, minus some. Here the sample table reports around 23,000 clones. Sequencing input: blood buffy coat. The sequence derives from a woman aged 18 to 75 with a cervical HPV16 infection that either progressed to CIN3+ or cleared (not recorded which). The J gene is TRBJ1-3, the V gene TRBV7-1; 9 bases are shared with TRBD1. TRBV7-1 has ORF status, its function being uncertain. This CDR3 is CASSSRNRGRGGGPKSGNTIYF. Incomplete CDR3 DNA: TGTGCCAGCAGCTCCCGCAACAGGGGGCGCGGTGGGGGACCCAAATCTGGAAACACC.